The 32 T cell receptor beta chains below all came from one sample that was sequenced in a study of cytomegalovirus exposure and HLA in healthy donors. PCR used 60 Vbeta primers and 13 Jbeta primers. Sequenced by immunoSEQ multiplex PCR; TCRdb stores in-frame clones only, minus some. The sample shows about 130,000 clones, over 60% of them seen only once. Sequenced input: PBMCs. The origin of the receptors is a human donor in good health.

The CDR3 reads CASQEGANTEAFF. CDR3 DNA: TGTGCCAGCCAGGAGGGGGCGAACACTGAAGCTTTCTTT. The chain couples TRBV18 to TRBJ1-1; TRBD1 matches at 7 bases. Germline V gives CDR1 KGHSH, CDR2 LQKENI. V dropped 8 bases and J dropped 1; count of bases not matched to a gene: 4. The CDR3 is made up of 13 amino acids.

The chain recombines TRBV6-4 with TRBJ1-6; no clear D gene. The CDR3 covers 15 residues. Germline-derived CDR1 and CDR2 are MRHNA and SNTAGT. Trimming removed 6 bases at V and 0 bases at J, with 9 bases between. CDR3 loop: CASRARFSYNSPLHF. DNA of the CDR3: TGTGCCAGCAGGGCACGTTTCTCCTATAATTCACCCCTCCACTTT.

The chain employs TRBV7-9 and TRBJ2-1; 9 nucleotides agree with TRBD1. Germline lookup yields CDR1 SEHNR and CDR2 FQNEAQ (reference sequence). The CDR3 totals 17 residues. The V segment lost 5 bases and the J segment 7 bases; nucleotides outside the gene matches: 15. CDR3 nucleotide sequence: TGTGCCAGCAGCGTTATAAATCGGGACAGGGTTCGAAATGAGCAGTTCTTC. Protein: CASSVINRDRVRNEQFF. Drawing the rest from reference TRBV7-9 and TRBJ2-1, the complete variable domain is DTGVSQNPRHKITKRGQNVTFRCDPISEHNRLYWYRQTLGQGPEFLTYFQNEAQLEKSRLLSDRFSAERPKGSFSTLEIQRTEQGDSAMYLCASSVINRDRVRNEQFFGPGTRLTVL.

This clone was detected only once. This chain connects TRBV2 to TRBJ1-4; D is perhaps TRBD1 (6 bases). This CDR3 comprises 14 residues. With 7 bases removed from V and 7 bases from J, the gap between germline ends came to 16 bases. Germline lookup yields CDR1 SNHLY and CDR2 FYNNEI. CDR3 DNA: TGTGCCAGCATTTCCCGGACAGATGGTGAAAAACTGTTTTTT. Translation: CASISRTDGEKLFF.

This clone was seen only once. This sequence joins TRBV6-5 and TRBJ2-3; D not certain. CDR1 is MNHEY, CDR2 SVGAGI, per germline. V dropped 0 bases and J dropped 0 bases, with 10 bases sitting between them. The CDR3 runs to 16 residues. CDR3 region: CASSYSTSLSTDTQYF. The CDR3 DNA is TGTGCCAGCAGTTACTCTACGAGTCTTAGCACAGATACGCAGTATTTT.

The chain uses TRBV19 and TRBJ2-1; 9 bases are shared with TRBD1. The CDR3 is 13 amino acids. Germline V lookup: CDR1 LNHDA, CDR2 SQIVND (reference sequence). The ends lost 4 bases at V and 12 bases at J; junction bases unmatched: 7. CDR3 nucleotides: TGTGCCAGTAGTACGGGACAGGGCCACGTGCAGTTCTTC. This sequence encodes CASSTGQGHVQFF. Supplemented by reference TRBV19 and TRBJ2-1, the full variable domain reads DGGITQSPKYLFRKEGQNVTLSCEQNLNHDAMYWYRQDPGQGLRLIYYSQIVNDFQKGDIAEGYSVSREKKESFPLTVTSAQKNPTAFYLCASSTGQGHVQFFGPGTRLTVL.

The chain combines TRBV5-4 with TRBJ2-3, with D unclear. Trimming pared 4 bases from V and 9 bases from J, leaving 21 bases between. This CDR3 has 15 amino acids. Germline V gene data show CDR1 as SGHNT and CDR2 as YYREEE (reference sequence). The CDR3 DNA sequence: TGTGCCAGCAGCCCCGTAGAACGCACGTCCTGGACGCAGTATTTT. Its translation is CASSPVERTSWTQYF.

This clone was picked up a small number of times. The chain couples TRBV5-4 to TRBJ1-5, with TRBD1 as a possible D gene (5 bases). Germline CDR1 and CDR2: SGHNT and YYREEE (reference sequence). V was clipped by 0 bases and J by 5 bases, with 6 bases between them. The CDR3 length is 13 residues. CDR3 in amino acids: CASSLGGDQPQHF. CDR3 bases: TGTGCCAGCAGCTTGGGGGGGGATCAGCCCCAGCATTTT.

The chain has TRBV6-5 and TRBJ1-1; 8 nucleotides agree with TRBD1. V lost 7 bases, J lost 5 bases, and 9 bases stayed unmatched. CDR1 is MNHEY, CDR2 SVGAGI, per germline. The CDR3 is 14 amino acids. DNA of the CDR3: TGTGCCAGCAAGGGCAGGGGGCTAATTACTGAAGCTTTCTTT. It is translated as CASKGRGLITEAFF.

The J gene is TRBJ2-2, the V gene TRBV19; D is perhaps TRBD2 (6 bases). Germline V gene sequence: CDR1 LNHDA, CDR2 SQIVND (reference sequence). The V end was cut by 3 bases, the J end by 5 bases, with 13 bases between. This CDR3 comprises 15 residues. CDR3 sequence reads: CASSIAGTRTGELFF. CDR3 DNA: TGTGCCAGTAGTATCGCCGGGACTCGTACCGGGGAGCTGTTTTTT.

Comment on this clone: A junction boundary mismatches the germline segment, possibly from a read error. The CDR3 loop is CASSLRGAREGTYGYTF. CDR3 nucleotide sequence: TGCGCCAGCAGCCTAAGAGGGGCACGAGAAGGGACTTATGGCTACACCTTC. V is TRBV7-2 and J is TRBJ1-2, with D tentatively TRBD1 (5 bases). CDR1 and CDR2 (germline): SGHTA, FQGNSA. The CDR3 runs to 17 residues.

V and J are TRBV4-2 and TRBJ1-2; TRBD1 might be the D (6 bases). The CDR3 totals 14 residues. V was trimmed by 0 bases and J by 7 bases, leaving 12 bases between them. Per the germline V gene, CDR1 is LGHNA and CDR2 is YNFKEQ. The CDR3 DNA reads as TGTGCCAGCAGCCAAGACTATTTAGGGGGTGGCTACACCTTC. Its protein product is CASSQDYLGGGYTF.

The V gene is TRBV2, the J gene TRBJ2-1, with D perhaps matching TRBD2 (5 bases). Between the trimmed V and J ends, which lost 4 bases and 3 bases, there was a span of 19 bases. Germline CDR1 and CDR2: SNHLY and FYNNEI. This CDR3 has 17 residues. The CDR3 DNA follows: TGTGCCAGCAGTGGGGCGAGAGGGCGGTCCAACTACAATGAGCAGTTCTTC. Amino acid sequence: CASSGARGRSNYNEQFF.

The CDR3 loop is CASSLVASGGSQETQYF. The CDR3 DNA follows: TGCGCCAGCAGCTTGGTGGCTAGCGGGGGATCCCAAGAGACCCAGTACTTC. The chain combines TRBV5-1 with TRBJ2-5; 10 nucleotides align to TRBD2. After removal of 0 bases from V and 1 base from J, the junction contained 6 bases not matched to a gene. CDR3 length: 17 amino acids. CDR1 and CDR2 from the germline V gene are SGHRS and YFSETQ.

CDR3 sequence (DNA): TGTGCCAGCAGTCTGCGGACAGGGGGCCTCTACGAGCAGTACTTC. Its protein product is CASSLRTGGLYEQYF. The chain uses TRBV27 and TRBJ2-7; 11 bases are shared with TRBD1. The CDR3 is 15 amino acids. J lost 3 bases, V lost 5 bases, and 6 bases had no gene match. The V gene's germline CDR1 is MNHEY and CDR2 SMNVEV (reference sequence).

The chain recombines TRBV28 with TRBJ2-7, with D possibly being TRBD2 (5 bases). Trimming took off 5 bases at V and 3 bases at J, with 8 bases between the two ends. The germline CDR1 and CDR2 sequences are MDHEN and SYDVKM. CDR3 length equals 12 residues. CDR3 in amino acids: CASSTGLYEQYF. CDR3 sequence (DNA): TGTGCCAGCAGTACCGGACTCTACGAGCAGTACTTC.

The chain links TRBV7-2 to TRBJ2-5; D is uncertain. Looked up from germline, CDR1 is SGHTA and CDR2 is FQGNSA. The CDR3 covers 16 residues. V was shortened by 1 base and J by 2 bases, with 14 bases between the two germline ends. CDR3 nucleotides: TGTGCCAGCAGCTTAGGTTTTGAGCGACTGCAAGAGACCCAGTACTTC. Its translation is CASSLGFERLQETQYF.

As for this clone: At one end the junction does not follow the germline gene, possibly because of a read error. The rearrangement links TRBV7-9 to TRBJ1-2; perhaps TRBD1 as D (6 bases). CDR3 length equals 13 residues. Per the germline V gene, CDR1 is SEHNR and CDR2 is FQNEAQ (reference sequence). DNA of the CDR3: TGTTCCAGCTTCGGGGAGGGGGTCCATGGCTACACCTTC. It is translated as CSSFGEGVHGYTF.

This rearrangement joins TRBV7-9 to TRBJ2-3; a possible D gene is TRBD1 (7 bases). The V gene lost 8 bases and the J gene lost 0 bases, with 24 bases spanning the gap. CDR3 length: 18 residues. The germline gives CDR1 SEHNR, CDR2 FQNEAQ (reference sequence). CDR3 sequence reads: CASPPDQGGSSSTDTQYF. The CDR3 region has the DNA TGTGCCAGCCCCCCGGACCAGGGGGGATCGTCTAGCACAGATACGCAGTATTTT.

This rearrangement joins TRBV7-2 to TRBJ1-2, with a possible D match to TRBD1 (6 bases). The CDR3 contains 13 residues. Germline V CDR1 and CDR2: SGHTA, FQGNSA. Trimming stripped 5 bases from V and 8 bases from J, with 15 bases between. Here the CDR3 DNA reads TGTGCCAGCAGCATACAGGGATGGCAGGGCTACACCTTC. Translated: CASSIQGWQGYTF.

Comments on this clone: One junction end disagrees with the germline gene, perhaps due to a read error. This chain links TRBV7-9 with TRBJ1-4, with 8 bases lining up with TRBD1. The CDR3 spans 15 residues. Germline V lookup: CDR1 SEHNR, CDR2 FQNEAQ (reference sequence). CDR3 nucleotides: TGTTCCAGCAGCCCGGAAACAGGGGGGGGTGAAAAACTGTTTTTT. Translated, it gives CSSSPETGGGEKLFF.

The chain employs TRBV15 and TRBJ1-3, with TRBD1 identical over 7 bases. Germline-derived CDR1 and CDR2 are LNHNV and YYDKDF (reference sequence). This CDR3 spans 17 amino acids. V trimming: 1 base; J trimming: 3 bases; junction bases outside the gene matches: 9. The CDR3 reads CATSRVLTGAGGNTIYF. The CDR3 DNA reads TGTGCCACCAGCAGAGTACTTACAGGGGCAGGTGGAAACACCATATATTTT.

The chain is built from TRBV5-1 and TRBJ2-2; 11 bases line up with TRBD2. This CDR3 region has 15 residues. Trimming cost V 5 bases and J 4 bases; bases outside gene matches: 4. CDR1 SGHRS and CDR2 YFSETQ come from the germline V gene. The DNA of the CDR3 is TGCGCCAGCAGTCCCGGGACTAGCGGCACCGGGGAGCTGTTTTTT. Translating it yields CASSPGTSGTGELFF.

This clone showed up just once. The chain links TRBV6-1 to TRBJ1-1; D unclear. V was clipped by 6 bases and J by 1 base, with 9 bases between them. CDR3 length: 13 amino acids. CDR1 and CDR2 from the germline V gene are MNHNS and SASEGT. The chain's CDR3 is CASSLTENTEAFF. CDR3 bases: TGTGCCAGCAGCCTTACAGAGAACACTGAAGCTTTCTTT.

This clone was recorded a few times. V gene TRBV4-2 combines with J gene TRBJ2-7; 7 bases line up with TRBD1. Per germline, CDR1 LGHNA and CDR2 YNFKEQ. V trimming: 1 base; J trimming: 3 bases; junction bases outside the gene matches: 9. CDR3 length equals 16 residues. The CDR3 DNA is TGTGCCAGCAGCCAAGGGGGAACAGGGGATTTCTACGAGCAGTACTTC. Translating it yields CASSQGGTGDFYEQYF.

The chain employs TRBV7-6 and TRBJ1-1; D unresolved. Between the trimmed V and J ends, which lost 2 bases and 4 bases, there was a span of 11 bases. The CDR3 has 14 residues. CDR1 is SGHVS, CDR2 FNYEAQ, per germline. For the CDR3, the DNA is TGTGCCAGCAGCTTAAATTCCCCAGGCACTGAAGCTTTCTTT. Translation gives CASSLNSPGTEAFF.

The chain has TRBV6-1 and TRBJ2-7, with a tentative D call TRBD1 (8 bases). CDR3 length equals 15 residues. V was clipped by 0 bases and J by 6 bases, with 15 bases between them. The V gene's germline CDR1 is MNHNS and CDR2 SASEGT. The CDR3 coding sequence is TGTGCCAGCAGTGAAGCGCGGGGGCAGGGGGCCGAGCAGTACTTC. Its translation: CASSEARGQGAEQYF.

V usage is TRBV6-5 and J usage is TRBJ1-5, with D perhaps matching TRBD1 (5 bases). The germline V and J ends were trimmed by 0 bases and 8 bases, with 8 bases remaining between them. This CDR3 contains 13 residues. Germline V gene sequence: CDR1 MNHEY, CDR2 SVGAGI. The CDR3 sequence is CASSYSKGEPQHF. DNA of the CDR3: TGTGCCAGCAGTTACTCGAAAGGGGAGCCCCAGCATTTT.

There are a few counts of this clone. The V gene is TRBV7-2, the J gene TRBJ2-1; no reliable D call. Between the trimmed V and J ends, which lost 5 bases and 4 bases, there was a span of 15 bases. Germline values: CDR1 SGHTA, CDR2 FQGNSA. The CDR3 length is 15 residues. The CDR3 DNA is TGTGCCAGCAGCCCACAAACGGTCAGGTACAATGAGCAGTTCTTC. Its translation is CASSPQTVRYNEQFF.

The chain couples TRBV28 to TRBJ1-1, with TRBD1 matching over 7 bases. Trimming took 7 bases from V and 0 from J; bases not matched to a gene: 5. Looked up from germline, CDR1 is MDHEN and CDR2 is SYDVKM. The CDR3 runs to 14 residues. This CDR3 is CASNRQGLNTEAFF. The CDR3 DNA follows: TGTGCCAGCAACCGACAGGGCCTGAACACTGAAGCTTTCTTT.

The chain links TRBV6-5 to TRBJ1-1; D perhaps matches TRBD1 (6 bases). Germline CDR1 MNHEY, CDR2 SVGAGI. The V and J ends lost 6 bases and 8 bases respectively, with 13 bases between them. This CDR3 is built from 12 residues. The CDR3 DNA is TGTGCCAGCAGCCCAAGGACAGAAGAAGCTTTCTTT. Translation gives CASSPRTEEAFF.

V gene TRBV7-8 combines with J gene TRBJ2-3; D call uncertain. The length of the CDR3 is 16 residues. The V gene lost 0 bases and the J gene lost 0 bases, with 10 bases spanning the gap. The germline V gene has CDR1 SGHVS and CDR2 FQNEAQ. The chain's CDR3 is CASSLAASPSTDTQYF. The CDR3 region has the DNA TGTGCCAGCAGCTTAGCAGCGAGCCCTAGCACAGATACGCAGTATTTT.